A single sample is the source of the 28 T cell receptor beta chains below, sequenced in a study of shared clonotypes between healthy human individuals. Repertoires were generated with immunoSEQ multiplex PCR, while TCRdb's copy carries only in-frame clones and drops some. Here the sample spans fewer than 650,000 clones, 76% being singletons. The sequenced sample was PBMCs. The receptors were gathered from a woman aged 40 to 49 in good health. Some clones in this sample may be carry-over from other donors' samples.

This clone was found a few times. J is TRBJ1-2 and V is TRBV18; D is unresolved. In germline, CDR1 is KGHSH, CDR2 LQKENI. The CDR3 spans 14 residues. Trimming pared 2 bases from V and 2 bases from J, leaving 9 bases between. The CDR3 sequence: CASSPGYRNYGYTF. The DNA for the CDR3 is TGTGCCAGCTCACCAGGGTATCGGAACTATGGCTACACCTTC. The full variable domain, with the rest looked up from reference TRBV18 and TRBJ1-2, is NAGVMQNPRHLVRRRGQEARLRCSPMKGHSHVYWYRQLPEEGLKFMVYLQKENIIDESGMPKERFSAEFPKEGPSILRIQQVVRGDSAAYFCASSPGYRNYGYTFGSGTRLTVV.

In this sample, this clone turned up many times. It may be a read error: a sequence one base away is much more abundant. The identical CDR3 is also encoded by other nucleotide sequences in the sample. V is TRBV30 and J is TRBJ2-5; unclear D gene. Looked up from germline, CDR1 is GTSNPN and CDR2 is SVGIG (reference sequence). Trimming pared 4 bases from V and 5 bases from J, leaving 14 bases between. There are 13 residues in the CDR3. CDR3 coding DNA: TGTGCCTGGAACAGAGTCCTTCAGGAGACCCAGTACTTC. Translated: CAWNRVLQETQYF.

This chain uses TRBV5-1 with TRBJ1-1; TRBD1 might be the D (5 bases). Trimming removed 4 bases from V and 6 bases from J, with 13 bases in between. Germline loops: CDR1 SGHRS, CDR2 YFSETQ. CDR3 length: 13 amino acids. The CDR3 loop reads CASSVMGEAEAFF. CDR3 coding DNA: TGCGCCAGCAGCGTCATGGGGGAGGCTGAAGCTTTCTTT.

The chain couples TRBV9 to TRBJ2-5; 9 bases align to TRBD2. Germline V gene data show CDR1 as SGDLS and CDR2 as YYNGEE. V lost 2 bases, J lost 4 bases, and 9 bases stayed unmatched. This CDR3 comprises 16 residues. This CDR3 reads CASSVGVAGVGETQYF. CDR3 bases: TGTGCCAGCAGCGTTGGAGTAGCGGGAGTTGGAGAGACCCAGTACTTC.

V and J are TRBV28 and TRBJ1-3; no clear D. The CDR3 totals 11 residues. Germline assignment: CDR1 MDHEN and CDR2 SYDVKM. V was pared by 6 bases and J by 8 bases, with 8 bases between. The CDR3 protein is CASSLRDTIYF. In nucleotides, the CDR3 is TGTGCCAGCAGCCTCCGGGACACCATATATTTT. The variable domain in full, with the rest retrieved from reference TRBV28 and TRBJ1-3, is DVKVTQSSRYLVKRTGEKVFLECVQDMDHENMFWYRQDPGLGLRLIYFSYDVKMKEKGDIPEGYSVSREKKERFSLILESASTNQTSMYLCASSLRDTIYFGEGSWLTVV.

This rearrangement joins TRBV13 to TRBJ1-2; weak D call: TRBD1 (5 bases). Trimming removed 2 bases at V and 5 bases at J, with 12 bases between. The V gene's germline CDR1 is PRHDT and CDR2 FYEKMQ (reference sequence). The CDR3 is made up of 14 amino acids. CDR3 loop: CASSLKGSGYGYTF. The CDR3 nucleotides read TGTGCCAGCAGCTTAAAGGGGTCGGGTTATGGCTACACCTTC.

Worth noting for this clone: This likely came from a read error, as a far larger clone is one base away. Other nucleotide sequences from this sample produce the same CDR3. This chain joins TRBV7-9 and TRBJ1-5, with a possible D match to TRBD1 (6 bases). The CDR3 covers 13 residues. Germline V lookup: CDR1 SEHNR, CDR2 FQNEAQ (reference sequence). V was clipped by 5 bases and J by 2 bases, with 7 bases between them. CDR3 sequence: CASSPGGNQPQHF. Here the CDR3 DNA reads TGTGCCAGCAGCCCAGGGGGCAATCAGCCCCAGCATTTT.

DNA of the CDR3: TGTGCCAGCATGAGCGGGAGAGGGCTGGCAGATACGCAGTATTTT. This translates into CASMSGRGLADTQYF. The chain links TRBV27 to TRBJ2-3; TRBD2 matches at 8 bases. CDR1 MNHEY and CDR2 SMNVEV come from the germline V gene (reference sequence). The CDR3 is 15 amino acids. V trimming: 7 bases; J trimming: 4 bases; junction bases outside the gene matches: 10.

CDR3 sequence (DNA): TGTGCCAGCAGTTTCGGCGTAGGCGGGGGTTACGAGCAGTACTTC. It is translated as CASSFGVGGGYEQYF. V is TRBV28 and J is TRBJ2-7, with TRBD2 matching 7 bases. CDR1 is MDHEN, CDR2 SYDVKM, per germline. There are 15 residues in the CDR3. J lost 4 bases, V lost 3 bases, and 9 bases had no gene match.

This clone was detected a few times. The chain combines TRBV28 with TRBJ1-2; 8 bases map to TRBD1. The CDR3 contains 17 residues. Per the germline V gene, CDR1 is MDHEN and CDR2 is SYDVKM. The ends lost 8 bases at V and 0 bases at J; junction bases unmatched: 14. The CDR3 loop is CASGRHAAGQANYGYTF. CDR3 coding DNA: TGTGCCAGCGGTCGTCATGCGGCGGGACAGGCTAACTATGGCTACACCTTC.

J is TRBJ1-4 and V is TRBV28; D unclear. Trimming removed 1 base from V and 7 bases from J, with 16 bases in between. The CDR3 contains 16 residues. The germline CDR1 and CDR2 sequences are MDHEN and SYDVKM. The chain's CDR3 is CASSLSPDGLGEKLFF. The DNA for the CDR3 is TGTGCCAGCAGTTTATCCCCGGACGGGTTAGGTGAAAAACTGTTTTTT.

This chain connects TRBV7-2 to TRBJ2-3; 11 nucleotides match TRBD2. J lost 4 bases, V lost 5 bases, and 5 bases had no gene match. CDR3 length: 15 residues. In germline, CDR1 is SGHTA, CDR2 FQGNSA. The CDR3, as DNA: TGTGCCAGCAGCCCTCTAGCGGGAGGTCCAGATACGCAGTATTTT. As protein: CASSPLAGGPDTQYF.

This chain links TRBV19 with TRBJ2-7; 10 bases line up with TRBD1. The CDR3 extends over 14 amino acids. With V trimmed by 3 bases and J by 6 bases, 5 bases remained unmatched. Per germline, CDR1 LNHDA and CDR2 SQIVND (reference sequence). CDR3 region: CASSMGQGIPEQYF. For the CDR3, the DNA is TGTGCCAGTAGTATGGGACAGGGGATTCCCGAGCAGTACTTC.

This clone was detected only once. The chain has TRBV29-1 and TRBJ1-4; 9 bases map to TRBD1. The CDR3 has 13 amino acids. V shed 6 bases and J 6 bases; nucleotides not matched to a gene: 5. The germline gives CDR1 SQVTM, CDR2 ANQGSEA. The chain's CDR3 is CSVGQGFDEKLFF. The CDR3 coding sequence is TGCAGCGTCGGACAGGGGTTTGATGAAAAACTGTTTTTT.

The table lists this clone with a few counts. This chain connects TRBV7-2 to TRBJ2-3; the D is unclear. Between the trimmed V and J ends, which lost 2 bases and 5 bases, there was a span of 5 bases. Germline CDR1 and CDR2: SGHTA and FQGNSA. The CDR3 covers 12 residues. As DNA, the CDR3 is TGTGCCAGCAGCTTACAGAGAGATACGCAGTATTTT. Amino acid sequence: CASSLQRDTQYF.

This clone occurred many times. Other nucleotide sequences in the sample specify the same CDR3. The chain recombines TRBV6-9 with TRBJ2-1, with TRBD2 matching over 9 bases. In germline, CDR1 is MNHGY, CDR2 SVAAGI. CDR3 length: 15 residues. After removal of 6 bases from V and 5 bases from J, the junction contained 8 bases not matched to a gene. CDR3 DNA: TGTGCCAGCAGCCCCGGGACTAGCTCGAACAATGAGCAGTTCTTC. It is translated as CASSPGTSSNNEQFF.

This CDR3 reads CAWRKKGGNTEAFF. In nucleotides, the CDR3 is TGTGCCTGGAGGAAGAAGGGGGGGAACACTGAAGCTTTCTTT. The chain employs TRBV30 and TRBJ1-1; a weak D match, TRBD1 (6 bases). The CDR3 is made up of 14 amino acids. Germline CDR1 GTSNPN, CDR2 SVGIG (reference sequence). Trimming took 3 bases from V and 1 from J, leaving 12 bases between them.

The chain employs TRBV28 and TRBJ1-5; no clear D. V gave up 2 bases and J gave up 0 bases, with 5 bases separating them. Germline-derived CDR1 and CDR2 are MDHEN and SYDVKM. The CDR3 spans 14 residues. The CDR3 sequence: CASSLVPSNQPQHF. For the CDR3, the DNA is TGTGCCAGCAGTTTAGTGCCTAGCAATCAGCCCCAGCATTTT.

This clone was counted a few times. This chain uses TRBV5-6 with TRBJ2-5; 10 nucleotides align to TRBD2. The CDR3 covers 16 residues. Looked up from germline, CDR1 is SGHDT and CDR2 is YYEEEE. With 3 bases clipped from V and 0 bases from J, the junction kept 5 bases outside the gene matches. CDR3 sequence: CASSSTSGLYQETQYF. Written as DNA, the CDR3 is TGTGCCAGCAGCTCGACTAGCGGGTTGTACCAAGAGACCCAGTACTTC. The variable domain in full, with the rest retrieved from reference TRBV5-6 and TRBJ2-5, is DAGVTQSPTHLIKTRGQQVTLRCSPKSGHDTVSWYQQALGQGPQFIFQYYEEEERQRGNFPDRFSGHQFPNYSSELNVNALLLGDSALYLCASSSTSGLYQETQYFGPGTRLLVL.

The chain combines TRBV30 with TRBJ2-7, with D possibly matching TRBD2 (6 bases). The V gene's germline CDR1 is GTSNPN and CDR2 SVGIG (reference sequence). The CDR3 has 11 amino acids. V lost 2 bases and J lost 9, with 11 bases in between. The DNA for the CDR3 is TGTGCCTGGAGTCGCGGGATCGTGCAGTACTTC. This encodes CAWSRGIVQYF.

CDR3 protein: CASNFGGRSVGTQYF. The CDR3 bases are TGCGCCAGCAACTTTGGGGGACGATCCGTGGGGACCCAGTACTTC. The chain links TRBV5-1 to TRBJ2-5; D assignment may be TRBD1 or TRBD2 (5 bases each). V was clipped by 6 bases and J by 7 bases, with 22 bases between them. This CDR3 is 15 amino acids long. Germline V CDR1 and CDR2: SGHRS, YFSETQ.

This chain connects TRBV11-3 to TRBJ2-1, with D possibly matching TRBD2 (5 bases). V lost 8 bases and J lost 0, with 14 bases in between. Germline lookup yields CDR1 SGHNT and CDR2 YENEEA. The CDR3 is 15 residues long. CDR3 sequence reads: CASRSLGSSYNEQFF. CDR3 coding DNA: TGTGCCAGCCGTTCTCTAGGGAGCTCCTACAATGAGCAGTTCTTC.

Note on this clone: Since a much larger clone is just one base distant, this may be a read error. This sequence joins TRBV5-1 and TRBJ1-5; a weak D match, TRBD1 (5 bases). CDR3 length: 15 residues. Germline-derived CDR1 and CDR2 are SGHRS and YFSETQ. The CDR3 here is CASSLYDSSNQPRHF. The CDR3, as DNA: TGCGCCAGCAGCTTGTATGACAGTAGCAATCAGCCCCGGCATTTT.

A few counts support this clone. This rearrangement joins TRBV30 to TRBJ2-7; D uncertain. V dropped 3 bases and J dropped 2 bases, with 20 bases sitting between them. CDR1 is GTSNPN and CDR2 is SVGIG in the germline V gene (reference sequence). There are 16 residues in the CDR3. This CDR3 is CAWRDPRWPFTYEQYF. The CDR3 bases are TGTGCCTGGAGGGACCCTCGGTGGCCTTTTACCTACGAGCAGTACTTC. Full variable domain (remainder filled in from reference TRBV30 and TRBJ2-7): SQTIHQWPATLVQPVGSPLSLECTVEGTSNPNLYWYRQAAGRGLQLLFYSVGIGQISSEVPQNLSASRPQDRQFILSSKKLLLSDSGFYLCAWRDPRWPFTYEQYFGPGTRLTVT.

The chain employs TRBV18 and TRBJ2-5; D uncertain. CDR1 and CDR2 (germline): KGHSH, LQKENI. CDR3 length equals 13 residues. Trimming pared 0 bases from V and 3 bases from J, leaving 5 bases between. CDR3 in amino acids: CASSPPTKETQYF. The CDR3 nucleotides read TGTGCCAGCTCACCACCGACGAAAGAGACCCAGTACTTC.

This clone occurred a few times. The gene calls are TRBV27 and TRBJ1-1; maybe TRBD1 (6 bases). The length of the CDR3 is 13 residues. The germline V and J ends were trimmed by 2 bases and 4 bases, with 8 bases remaining between them. Germline V CDR1 and CDR2: MNHEY, SMNVEV (reference sequence). CDR3 DNA: TGTGCCAGCAGTTTAAAAGGGGGCACTGAAGCTTTCTTT. It is translated as CASSLKGGTEAFF.

The chain couples TRBV2 to TRBJ2-2; maybe TRBD1 (6 bases). V was clipped by 7 bases and J by 4 bases, with 10 bases between them. The CDR3 is made up of 13 amino acids. Germline loops: CDR1 SNHLY, CDR2 FYNNEI. In nucleotides, the CDR3 is TGTGCCAGCAACCAGGGGAGCACCGGGGAGCTGTTTTTT. The encoded protein is CASNQGSTGELFF. Using reference TRBV2 and TRBJ2-2 for the parts outside the CDR3, the full variable domain is EPEVTQTPSHQVTQMGQEVILRCVPISNHLYFYWYRQILGQKVEFLVSFYNNEISEKSEIFDDQFSVERPDGSNFTLKIRSTKLEDSAMYFCASNQGSTGELFFGEGSRLTVL.

The chain uses TRBV5-1 and TRBJ2-6; tentatively, D is TRBD1 (5 bases). CDR1 SGHRS and CDR2 YFSETQ come from the germline V gene. Deletions cut 6 bases from V and 1 base from J, with 11 bases between. The CDR3 spans 15 residues. CDR3 residues: CASTPTASGANVLTF. The CDR3 DNA reads TGCGCCAGCACCCCGACAGCTTCTGGGGCCAACGTCCTGACTTTC.